The present TCR beta chain was sequenced within a study of T-cell reconstitution after alpha-beta-depleted transplantation in children. This clonotype was seen repeatedly, ten times or more. The germline V gene has CDR1 KGHDR and CDR2 SFDVKD. V was clipped by 3 bases and J by 1 base, with 14 bases between them. This CDR3 comprises 16 residues. Unique molecular identifiers were incorporated during preparation of the TCRbeta library. TCRdb analysed the PCR reads with MiXCR anew, one entry per CDR3 protein. The sample shows more than 550,000 distinct CDR3 sequences, about 10% of them seen only once. This chain joins TRBV24-1 and TRBJ2-5; TRBD2 is a possible D gene (6 bases). The specimen was PBMCs from the stem cell graft donor, collected from the stem cell graft. This TCR was sampled from a human donor who donated a stem cell graft to a child with acute myeloid leukemia. The CDR3 is CATSDLGGSGQETQYF. CDR3 sequence (DNA): TGTGCCACCAGTGATCTGGGTGGTAGCGGCCAAGAGACCCAGTACTTC.